These 23 T cell receptor beta chains share one sample of origin, sequenced in a study of blood T cell repertoires in COVID-19. Libraries were prepared by immunoSEQ multiplex PCR; TCRdb keeps only in-frame clonotypes and omits some of them. Among hundreds of thousands of clones listed, 75% to 90% were seen once. The sample was peripheral blood. The receptors come from a woman aged 25 to 39 with active or convalescent COVID-19.

The CDR3 DNA is TGTGCCAGCAGCCGCAAGGGTGGGGAGAACAATGAGCAGTTCTTC. This codes for CASSRKGGENNEQFF. The chain links TRBV4-2 to TRBJ2-1, with D maybe TRBD2 (5 bases). The CDR3 runs to 15 residues. V shed 4 bases and J shed 5 bases, with 15 bases lying between them. CDR1 LGHNA and CDR2 YNFKEQ come from the germline V gene.

The chain links TRBV3-1 (or the pseudogene TRBV3-2) to TRBJ2-7, with 9 bases matching TRBD1. Germline CDR1 LGHDT, CDR2 YNNKEL (reference sequence). Trimming removed 8 bases from V and 4 bases from J; junction bases left unmatched: 9. The CDR3 sequence is 14 residues long. The CDR3 sequence: CASRAGQGGYEQYF. Written as DNA, the CDR3 is TGTGCCAGCCGCGCGGGACAGGGAGGTTACGAGCAGTACTTC.

The chain has TRBV18 and TRBJ1-3, with D possibly matching TRBD1 (6 bases). Trimming stripped 2 bases from V and 2 bases from J, with 13 bases between. The CDR3 is made up of 16 amino acids. Germline V lookup: CDR1 KGHSH, CDR2 LQKENI. This CDR3 is CASSPIGGATGNTIYF. CDR3 bases: TGTGCCAGCTCACCAATCGGGGGGGCAACTGGAAACACCATATATTTT.

In its sample, this clone was seen once. The chain recombines TRBV9 with TRBJ2-7; 12 bases are shared with TRBD1. Germline CDR1 and CDR2: SGDLS and YYNGEE. V lost 3 bases, J lost 3 bases, and 7 bases stayed unmatched. The CDR3 has 16 residues. CDR3 residues: CASSGEGTGGYYEQYF. Here the CDR3 DNA reads TGTGCCAGCAGCGGGGAGGGGACAGGGGGCTACTACGAGCAGTACTTC.

This rearrangement joins TRBV7-6 to TRBJ2-7; 8 bases are shared with TRBD1. Germline trimming cut 5 bases from V and 3 bases from J; bases unmatched to any gene: 27. Germline assignment: CDR1 SGHVS and CDR2 FNYEAQ. The CDR3 extends over 21 amino acids. CDR3 nucleotides: TGTGCCAGCAGCGCCATCCCCCCCGTTATCCCCCTGACAGGGGCCGACTACGAGCAGTACTTC. Its translation is CASSAIPPVIPLTGADYEQYF.

The gene calls are TRBV6-5 and TRBJ2-7; unclear D gene. V was clipped by 0 bases and J by 5 bases, with 11 bases between them. The germline CDR1 and CDR2 sequences are MNHEY and SVGAGI. The CDR3 length is 14 residues. CDR3 DNA sequence: TGTGCCAGCAGTTACTCGATAGCCCGGAACGAGCAGTACTTC. Amino acids: CASSYSIARNEQYF.

The CDR3 DNA reads TGTGCCAGTAGTATCACAGGGGGCTATGGCACAGATACGCAGTATTTT. Translation gives CASSITGGYGTDTQYF. This sequence joins TRBV19 and TRBJ2-3; TRBD1 agrees at 9 bases. Germline V gene lookup returns CDR1 LNHDA and CDR2 SQIVND (reference sequence). With 3 bases clipped from V and 1 base from J, the junction kept 5 bases outside the gene matches. This CDR3 has 16 residues.

With respect to this clone: Other nucleotide sequences in the sample specify the same CDR3. This rearrangement joins TRBV28 to TRBJ2-7, with D unclear. The CDR3 has 12 amino acids. The germline V and J ends were trimmed by 1 base and 4 bases, with 5 bases remaining between them. Germline V gene sequence: CDR1 MDHEN, CDR2 SYDVKM. The CDR3: CASSLSRYEQYF. Here the CDR3 DNA reads TGTGCCAGCAGTTTATCGAGATACGAGCAGTACTTC. Complete variable domain (other parts from reference TRBV28 and TRBJ2-7): DVKVTQSSRYLVKRTGEKVFLECVQDMDHENMFWYRQDPGLGLRLIYFSYDVKMKEKGDIPEGYSVSREKKERFSLILESASTNQTSMYLCASSLSRYEQYFGPGTRLTVT.

The chain links TRBV3-1 (or the pseudogene TRBV3-2) to TRBJ2-3; the match to TRBD2 covers 10 bases. Germline CDR1 and CDR2: LGHDT and YNNKEL (reference sequence). The trim removed 1 base at V and 3 bases at J, leaving 1 base unmatched. The CDR3 sequence is 15 residues long. CDR3 sequence: CASSQGTSGTDTQYF. CDR3 sequence (DNA): TGTGCCAGCAGCCAAGGGACTAGCGGAACAGATACGCAGTATTTT.

The genes are TRBV25-1 and TRBJ1-4; the match to TRBD1 covers 7 bases. CDR1 is MGHDK, CDR2 SYGVNS, per germline. The V gene end was trimmed by 5 bases and the J gene end by 8 bases; junction bases not matched to a gene: 17. CDR3 length equals 17 residues. In DNA, the CDR3 is TGTGCCAGCAGTTACCAAACTACCAGGGGGAGAGGGGAAAAACTGTTTTTT. Translating gives CASSYQTTRGRGEKLFF.

V usage is TRBV19 and J usage is TRBJ2-1, with D possibly being TRBD2 (6 bases). The CDR3 length is 14 residues. Per the germline V gene, CDR1 is LNHDA and CDR2 is SQIVND (reference sequence). V was shortened by 3 bases and J by 5 bases, with 11 bases between the two germline ends. The CDR3 sequence: CASSMGLINNEQFF. The CDR3 coding sequence is TGTGCCAGTAGTATGGGACTGATCAACAATGAGCAGTTCTTC.

The chain joins TRBV3-1 (or the pseudogene TRBV3-2) to TRBJ1-1; the D gene is possibly TRBD1 (6 bases). Germline V lookup: CDR1 LGHDT, CDR2 YNNKEL (reference sequence). V lost 2 bases and J lost 5, with 15 bases in between. The CDR3 has 15 residues. CDR3 residues: CASSQPGGQGTEAFF. The CDR3, as DNA: TGTGCCAGCAGCCAACCAGGAGGCCAGGGGACTGAAGCTTTCTTT.

The count of this clone is one. V is TRBV14 and J is TRBJ1-2; 12 bases are a match to TRBD1. CDR3 length: 17 residues. Germline CDR1 is SGHDN and CDR2 is FVKESK. V lost 5 bases to trimming and J lost 3 bases; unmatched junction nucleotides: 10. DNA for the CDR3: TGTGCCAGCAGCGGGACAGGGGGCGCGCCGCTTGACTATGGCTACACCTTC. Encoded protein: CASSGTGGAPLDYGYTF. Variable domain in full (rest from reference TRBV14 and TRBJ1-2): EAGVTQFPSHSVIEKGQTVTLRCDPISGHDNLYWYRRVMGKEIKFLLHFVKESKQDESGMPNNRFLAERTGGTYSTLKVQPAELEDSGVYFCASSGTGGAPLDYGYTFGSGTRLTVV.

The V and J genes are TRBV7-2 and TRBJ2-2; 14 nucleotides match TRBD2. V lost 3 bases to trimming and J lost 5 bases; unmatched junction nucleotides: 2. The CDR3 covers 16 residues. Germline assignment: CDR1 SGHTA and CDR2 FQGNSA. The CDR3 DNA reads as TGTGCCAGCAGCTTCCGGACTAGCGGGGGGACCGGGGAGCTGTTTTTT. Protein product: CASSFRTSGGTGELFF.

To note about this clone: Other DNA sequences in this specimen translate into the identical CDR3. The V and J genes are TRBV6-1 and TRBJ1-2, with 7 bases aligning to TRBD1. The CDR3 loop spans 13 amino acids. Germline-derived CDR1 and CDR2 are MNHNS and SASEGT. J gave up 6 bases and V 3 bases, and 4 bases lay outside the gene matches. The CDR3 DNA is TGTGCCAGCAGTGAGCGACAGGGTGATGGCTACACCTTC. Translation: CASSERQGDGYTF.

V usage is TRBV19 and J usage is TRBJ1-5; no reliable D call. V was pared by 3 bases and J by 3 bases, with 12 bases between. The CDR3 extends over 15 amino acids. Per the germline V gene, CDR1 is LNHDA and CDR2 is SQIVND (reference sequence). The CDR3 sequence is CASSINRTPNQPQHF. CDR3 bases: TGTGCCAGTAGTATTAACAGAACACCCAATCAGCCCCAGCATTTT.

This chain joins TRBV29-1 and TRBJ1-2; possible D gene TRBD1, 5 bases. The ends were cut back, 1 base at V and 4 bases at J, with 16 bases in the middle. The CDR3 length is 15 residues. Germline CDR1 reads SQVTM; CDR2 reads ANQGSEA. For the CDR3, the DNA is TGCAGCGTTGAAGTGAGGCTGGGGGGGGTCTATGGCTACACCTTC. This encodes CSVEVRLGGVYGYTF.

The rearrangement uses TRBV7-9 and TRBJ1-1; TRBD1 agrees at 9 bases. The germline gives CDR1 SEHNR, CDR2 FQNEAQ (reference sequence). V was pared by 5 bases and J by 6 bases, with 7 bases of the junction left unmatched. CDR3 size: 14 residues. In DNA, the CDR3 is TGTGCCAGCAGCGTACCGGGACAGGGCGCTGAAGCTTTCTTT. Translated: CASSVPGQGAEAFF.

The chain combines TRBV11-2 with TRBJ2-1; possible D gene TRBD1, 5 bases. Trimming stripped 3 bases from V and 8 bases from J, with 11 bases between. CDR3 size: 13 residues. Germline CDR1 reads SGHAT; CDR2 reads FQNNGV. For the CDR3, the DNA is TGTGCCAGCAGCTTCCAGGGTAGGGATGAGCAGTTCTTC. This translates into CASSFQGRDEQFF.

The V call is TRBV24-1, the J call TRBJ2-3; 15 bases fit TRBD2. This CDR3 region has 18 residues. After removal of 2 bases from V and 4 bases from J, the junction contained 6 bases not matched to a gene. The germline gives CDR1 KGHDR, CDR2 SFDVKD. CDR3 nucleotide sequence: TGTGCCACCAGTGATTCTGCGGGACTAGCGGGGGGACCAGATACGCAGTATTTT. Protein: CATSDSAGLAGGPDTQYF.

The rearrangement links TRBV18 to TRBJ2-7; 9 nucleotides agree with TRBD2. The CDR3 is made up of 14 amino acids. Germline loops: CDR1 KGHSH, CDR2 LQKENI. The trim removed 1 base at V and 3 bases at J, leaving 1 base unmatched. The CDR3, as DNA: TGTGCCAGCTCACCACTAGCGGGGGACTACGAGCAGTACTTC. Protein product: CASSPLAGDYEQYF.

The genes are TRBV3-1 (or the pseudogene TRBV3-2) and TRBJ1-2, with D possibly being TRBD1 (6 bases). V lost 6 bases and J 4 bases, leaving 12 bases between the germline ends. Germline CDR1 reads LGHDT; CDR2 reads YNNKEL (reference sequence). This CDR3 is 13 amino acids long. CDR3 DNA sequence: TGTGCCAGCAGGGGCGGGGGCGTCTATGGCTACACCTTC. This translates into CASRGGGVYGYTF.

The chain is built from TRBV11-2 and TRBJ2-1; 10 bases match TRBD2. Germline CDR1 is SGHAT and CDR2 is FQNNGV. The CDR3 has 15 residues. V shed 4 bases and J 7 bases; nucleotides not matched to a gene: 7. In DNA, the CDR3 is TGTGCCAGCAGCTCGGGACTAGCGTACGGAAATGAGCAGTTCTTC. It yields the protein CASSSGLAYGNEQFF.